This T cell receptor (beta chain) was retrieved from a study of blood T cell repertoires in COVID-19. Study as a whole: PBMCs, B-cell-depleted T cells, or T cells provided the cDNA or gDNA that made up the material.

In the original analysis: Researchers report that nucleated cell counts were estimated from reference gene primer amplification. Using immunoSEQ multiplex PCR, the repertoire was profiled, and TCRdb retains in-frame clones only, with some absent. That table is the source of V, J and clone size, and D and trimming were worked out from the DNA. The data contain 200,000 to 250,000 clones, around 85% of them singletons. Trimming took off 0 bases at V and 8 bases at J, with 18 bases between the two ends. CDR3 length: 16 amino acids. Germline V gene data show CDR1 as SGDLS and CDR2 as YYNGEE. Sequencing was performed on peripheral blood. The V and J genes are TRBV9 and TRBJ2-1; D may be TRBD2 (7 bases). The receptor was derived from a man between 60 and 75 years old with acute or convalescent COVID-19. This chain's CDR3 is CASSVARGGVDHEQFF. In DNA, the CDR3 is TGTGCCAGCAGCGTAGCTAGGGGGGGAGTTGATCATGAGCAGTTCTTC.